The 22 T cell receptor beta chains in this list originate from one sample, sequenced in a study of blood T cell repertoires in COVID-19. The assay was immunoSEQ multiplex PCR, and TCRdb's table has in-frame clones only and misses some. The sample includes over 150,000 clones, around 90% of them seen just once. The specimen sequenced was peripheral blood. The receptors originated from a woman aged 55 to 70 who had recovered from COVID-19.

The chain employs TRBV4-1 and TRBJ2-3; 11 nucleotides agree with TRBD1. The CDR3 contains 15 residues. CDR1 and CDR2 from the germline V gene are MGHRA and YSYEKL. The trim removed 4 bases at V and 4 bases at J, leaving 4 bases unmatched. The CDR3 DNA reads TGCGCCAGCAGCCGGGGACAGGGGGGGGCAGATACGCAGTATTTT. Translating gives CASSRGQGGADTQYF.

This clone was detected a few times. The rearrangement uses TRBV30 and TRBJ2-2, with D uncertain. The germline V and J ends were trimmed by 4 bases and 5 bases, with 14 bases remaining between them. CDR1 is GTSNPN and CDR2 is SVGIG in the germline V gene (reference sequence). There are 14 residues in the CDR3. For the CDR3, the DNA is TGTGCCTGGAATAGGCAGGAACCAACCGGGGAGCTGTTTTTT. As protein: CAWNRQEPTGELFF.

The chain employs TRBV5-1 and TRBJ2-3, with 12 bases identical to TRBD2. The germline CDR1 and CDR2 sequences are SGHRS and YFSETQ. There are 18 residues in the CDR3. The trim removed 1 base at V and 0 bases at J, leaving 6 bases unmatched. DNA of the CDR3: TGCGCCAGCAGCTTGTTCCCTAGCGGGGGGGCGAGCACAGATACGCAGTATTTT. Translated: CASSLFPSGGASTDTQYF.

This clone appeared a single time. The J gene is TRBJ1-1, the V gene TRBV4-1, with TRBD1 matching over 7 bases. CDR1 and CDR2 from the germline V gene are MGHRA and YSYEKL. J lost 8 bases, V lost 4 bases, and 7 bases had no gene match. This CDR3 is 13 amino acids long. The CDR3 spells CASSRPGQPEAFF. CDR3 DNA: TGCGCCAGCAGCCGACCGGGACAGCCGGAAGCTTTCTTT.

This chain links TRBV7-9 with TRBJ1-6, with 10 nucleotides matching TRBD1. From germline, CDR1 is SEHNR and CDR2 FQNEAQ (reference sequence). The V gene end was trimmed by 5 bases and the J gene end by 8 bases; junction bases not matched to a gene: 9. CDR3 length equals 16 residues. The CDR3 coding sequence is TGTGCCAGCAGCCCCCCGGGACAGGGGAGGGATTCACCCCTCCACTTT. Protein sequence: CASSPPGQGRDSPLHF.

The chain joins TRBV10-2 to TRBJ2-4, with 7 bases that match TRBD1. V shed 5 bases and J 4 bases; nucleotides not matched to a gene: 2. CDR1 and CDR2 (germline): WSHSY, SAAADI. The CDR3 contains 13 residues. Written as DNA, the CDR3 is TGCGCCAGCAGTCAACAGGGGAAAAACATTCAGTACTTC. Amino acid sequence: CASSQQGKNIQYF.

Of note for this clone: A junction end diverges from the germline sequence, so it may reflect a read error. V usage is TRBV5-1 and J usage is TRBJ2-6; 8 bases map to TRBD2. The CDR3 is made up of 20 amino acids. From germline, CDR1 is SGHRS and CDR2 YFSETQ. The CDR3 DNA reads TGCGCCCGCAGCTGGGGGCCGGGGGGGCGTATTAGTTCTGGGGCCAACGTCCTGACTTTC. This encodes CARSWGPGGRISSGANVLTF. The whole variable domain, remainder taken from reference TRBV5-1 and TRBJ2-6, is KAGVTQTPRYLIKTRGQQVTLSCSPISGHRSVSWYQQTPGQGLQFLFEYFSETQRNKGNFPGRFSGRQFSNSRSEMNVSTLELGDSALYLCARSWGPGGRISSGANVLTFGAGSRLTVL.

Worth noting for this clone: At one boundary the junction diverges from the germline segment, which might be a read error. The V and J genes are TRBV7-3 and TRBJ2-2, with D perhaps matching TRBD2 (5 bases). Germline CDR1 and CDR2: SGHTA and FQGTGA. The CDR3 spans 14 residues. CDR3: CASSLVGRTGELFF. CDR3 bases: TGTGCCAGCAGCTTAGTCGGCAGGACCGGGGAGTTGTTTTTT. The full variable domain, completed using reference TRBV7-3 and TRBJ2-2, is GAGVSQTPSNKVTEKGKYVELRCDPISGHTALYWYRQSLGQGPEFLIYFQGTGAADDSGLPNDRFFAVRPEGSVSTLKIQRTERGDSAVYLCASSLVGRTGELFFGEGSRLTVL.

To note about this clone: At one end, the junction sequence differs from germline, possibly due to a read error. CDR3 region: CASSLGGADPYEQYF. In DNA, the CDR3 is TGTGCCAGTAGTTTAGGGGGCGCGGACCCTTACGAGCAGTACTTC. The chain employs TRBV28 and TRBJ2-7; 7 nucleotides agree with TRBD1. From germline, CDR1 is MDHEN and CDR2 SYDVKM. The CDR3 extends over 15 amino acids.

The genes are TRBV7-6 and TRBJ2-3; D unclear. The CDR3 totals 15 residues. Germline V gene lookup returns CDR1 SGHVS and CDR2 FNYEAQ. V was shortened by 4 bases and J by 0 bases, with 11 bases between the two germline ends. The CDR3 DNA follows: TGTGCCAGCAGCTGGAGCCTATCTAGCACAGATACGCAGTATTTT. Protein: CASSWSLSSTDTQYF.

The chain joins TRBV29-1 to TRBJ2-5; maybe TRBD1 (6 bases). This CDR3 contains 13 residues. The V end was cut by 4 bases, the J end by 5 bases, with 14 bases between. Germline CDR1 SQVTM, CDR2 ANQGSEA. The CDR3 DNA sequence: TGCAGCGTTGTGGGACACATAAGGGAGACCCAGTACTTC. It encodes CSVVGHIRETQYF.

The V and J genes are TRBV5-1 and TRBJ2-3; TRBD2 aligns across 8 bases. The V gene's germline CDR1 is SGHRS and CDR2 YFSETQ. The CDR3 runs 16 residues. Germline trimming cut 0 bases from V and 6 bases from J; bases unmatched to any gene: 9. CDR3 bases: TGCGCCAGCAGCTTGGCCCCCAGCGGGGGTCCGGATACGCAGTATTTT. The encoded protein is CASSLAPSGGPDTQYF.

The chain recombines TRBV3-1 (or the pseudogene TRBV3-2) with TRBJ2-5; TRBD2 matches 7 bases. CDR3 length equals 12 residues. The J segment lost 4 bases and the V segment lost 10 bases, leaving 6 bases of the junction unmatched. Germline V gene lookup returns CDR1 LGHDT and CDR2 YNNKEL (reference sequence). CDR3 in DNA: TGTGCCATCTCGGGGGGTGGAGAGACCCAGTACTTC. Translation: CAISGGGETQYF.

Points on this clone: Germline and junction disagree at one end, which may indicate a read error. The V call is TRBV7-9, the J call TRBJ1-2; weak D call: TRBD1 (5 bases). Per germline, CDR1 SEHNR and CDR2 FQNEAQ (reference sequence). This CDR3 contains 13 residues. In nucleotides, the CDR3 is TGTGCCAGCAGATTAGAGGGGTCCTATGGCTACACCTTC. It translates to CASRLEGSYGYTF. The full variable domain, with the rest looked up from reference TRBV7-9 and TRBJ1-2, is DTGVSQNPRHKITKRGQNVTFRCDPISEHNRLYWYRQTLGQGPEFLTYFQNEAQLEKSRLLSDRFSAERPKGSFSTLEIQRTEQGDSAMYLCASRLEGSYGYTFGSGTRLTVV.

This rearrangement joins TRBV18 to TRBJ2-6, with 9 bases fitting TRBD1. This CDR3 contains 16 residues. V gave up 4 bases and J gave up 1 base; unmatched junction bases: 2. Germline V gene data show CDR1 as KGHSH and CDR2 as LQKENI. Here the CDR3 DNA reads TGTGCCAGCTCACTACAGGGGGCTTCTGGGGCCAACGTCCTGACTTTC. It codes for CASSLQGASGANVLTF.

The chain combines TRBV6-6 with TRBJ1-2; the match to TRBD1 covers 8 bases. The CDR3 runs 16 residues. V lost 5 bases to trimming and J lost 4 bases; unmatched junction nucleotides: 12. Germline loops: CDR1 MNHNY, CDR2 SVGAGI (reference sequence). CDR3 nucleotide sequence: TGTGCCAGCAGTGGACTCGGACAGGGAGCCCTCTATGGCTACACCTTC. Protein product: CASSGLGQGALYGYTF.

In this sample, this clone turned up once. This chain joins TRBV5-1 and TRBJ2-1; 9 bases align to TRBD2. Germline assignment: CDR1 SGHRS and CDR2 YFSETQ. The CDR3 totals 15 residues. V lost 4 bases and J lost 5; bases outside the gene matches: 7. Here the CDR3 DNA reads TGCGCCAGCAGCCCATCCGGGACTAGCCACAATGAGCAGTTCTTC. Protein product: CASSPSGTSHNEQFF.

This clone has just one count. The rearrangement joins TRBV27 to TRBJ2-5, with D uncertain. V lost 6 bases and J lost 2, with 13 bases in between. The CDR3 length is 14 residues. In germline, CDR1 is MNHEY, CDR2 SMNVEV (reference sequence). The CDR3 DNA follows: TGTGCCAGCAGCCCGAGCCTTCTTCAAGAGACCCAGTACTTC. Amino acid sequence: CASSPSLLQETQYF.

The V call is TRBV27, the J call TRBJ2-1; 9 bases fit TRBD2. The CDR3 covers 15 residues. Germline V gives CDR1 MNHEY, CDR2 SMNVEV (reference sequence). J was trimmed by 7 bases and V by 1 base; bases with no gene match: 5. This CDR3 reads CASSLYAGGGNEQFF. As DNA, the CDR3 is TGTGCCAGCAGTTTATACGCGGGGGGGGGTAATGAGCAGTTCTTC.

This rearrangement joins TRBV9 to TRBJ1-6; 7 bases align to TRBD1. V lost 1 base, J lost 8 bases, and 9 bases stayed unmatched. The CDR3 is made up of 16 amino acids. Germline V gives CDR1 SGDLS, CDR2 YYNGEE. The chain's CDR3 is CASSVKGVGGDSPLHF. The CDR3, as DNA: TGTGCCAGCAGCGTAAAGGGGGTAGGGGGCGATTCACCCCTCCACTTT.

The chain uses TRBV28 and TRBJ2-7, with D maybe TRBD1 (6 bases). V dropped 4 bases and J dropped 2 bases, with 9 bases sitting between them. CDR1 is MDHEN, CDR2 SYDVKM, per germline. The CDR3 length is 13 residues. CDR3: CASSSDSPYEQYF. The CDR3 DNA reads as TGTGCCAGCAGTTCGGACAGTCCCTACGAGCAGTACTTC.

CDR3: CASSVSTSYEQYF. In nucleotides, the CDR3 is TGCGCCAGCTCTGTGTCCACATCCTACGAGCAGTACTTC. The chain carries TRBV5-1 and TRBJ2-7; D gene ambiguous. The germline V gene encodes CDR1 SGHRS and CDR2 YFSETQ. Trimming took off 7 bases at V and 1 base at J, with 12 bases between the two ends. This CDR3 has 13 amino acids.